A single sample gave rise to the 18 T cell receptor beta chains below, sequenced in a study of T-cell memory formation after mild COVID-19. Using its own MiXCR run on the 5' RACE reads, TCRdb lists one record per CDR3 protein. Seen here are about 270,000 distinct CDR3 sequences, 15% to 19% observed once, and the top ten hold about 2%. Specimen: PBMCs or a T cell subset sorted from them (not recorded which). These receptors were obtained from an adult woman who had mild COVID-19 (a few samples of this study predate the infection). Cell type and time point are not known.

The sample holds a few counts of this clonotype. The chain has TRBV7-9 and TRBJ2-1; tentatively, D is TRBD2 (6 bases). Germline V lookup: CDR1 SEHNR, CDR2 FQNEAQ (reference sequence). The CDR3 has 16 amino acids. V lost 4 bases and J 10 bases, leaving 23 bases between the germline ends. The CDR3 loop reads CASSSPRGAGIEEQFF. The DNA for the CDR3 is TGTGCCAGCAGCTCCCCTCGCGGGGCCGGGATTGAGGAGCAGTTCTTC.

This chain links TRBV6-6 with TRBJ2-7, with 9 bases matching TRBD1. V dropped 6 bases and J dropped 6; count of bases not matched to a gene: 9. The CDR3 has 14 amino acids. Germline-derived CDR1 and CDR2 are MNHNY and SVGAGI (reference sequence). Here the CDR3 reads CASRQPGQGGEQYF. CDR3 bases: TGTGCCAGCAGACAACCGGGACAGGGCGGCGAGCAGTACTTC.

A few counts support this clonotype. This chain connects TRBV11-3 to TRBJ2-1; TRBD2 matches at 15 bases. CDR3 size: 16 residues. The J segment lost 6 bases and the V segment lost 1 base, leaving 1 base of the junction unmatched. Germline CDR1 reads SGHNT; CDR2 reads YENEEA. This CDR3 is CASSLGTSGGANEQFF. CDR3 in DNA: TGTGCCAGCAGCTTAGGGACTAGCGGGGGGGCCAATGAGCAGTTCTTC.

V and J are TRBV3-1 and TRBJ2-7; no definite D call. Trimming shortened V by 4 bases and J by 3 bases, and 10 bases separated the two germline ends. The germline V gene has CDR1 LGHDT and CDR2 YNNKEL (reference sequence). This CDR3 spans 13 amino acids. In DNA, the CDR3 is TGTGCCAGCAGCCCCCAGATCCACTACGAGCAGTACTTC. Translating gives CASSPQIHYEQYF.

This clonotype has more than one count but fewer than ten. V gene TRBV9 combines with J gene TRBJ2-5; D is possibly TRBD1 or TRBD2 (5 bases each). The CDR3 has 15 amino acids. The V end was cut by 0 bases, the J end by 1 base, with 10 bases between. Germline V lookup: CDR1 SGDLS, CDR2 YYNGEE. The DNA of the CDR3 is TGTGCCAGCAGCGTAGATCCTGGGACCCAAGAGACCCAGTACTTC. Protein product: CASSVDPGTQETQYF.

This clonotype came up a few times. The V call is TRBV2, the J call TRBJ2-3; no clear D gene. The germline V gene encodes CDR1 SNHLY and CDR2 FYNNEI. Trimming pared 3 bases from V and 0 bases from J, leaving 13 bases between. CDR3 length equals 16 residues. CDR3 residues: CASSDDTGLSTDTQYF. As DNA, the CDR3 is TGTGCCAGCAGTGATGATACCGGTCTTAGCACAGATACGCAGTATTTT.

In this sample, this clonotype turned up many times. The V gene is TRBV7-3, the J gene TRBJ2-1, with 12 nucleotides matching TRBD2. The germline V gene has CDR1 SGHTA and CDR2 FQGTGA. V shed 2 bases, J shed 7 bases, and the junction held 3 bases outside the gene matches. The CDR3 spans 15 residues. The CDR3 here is CASSLASGGANEQFF. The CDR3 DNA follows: TGTGCCAGCAGCTTAGCTAGCGGGGGGGCTAATGAGCAGTTCTTC.

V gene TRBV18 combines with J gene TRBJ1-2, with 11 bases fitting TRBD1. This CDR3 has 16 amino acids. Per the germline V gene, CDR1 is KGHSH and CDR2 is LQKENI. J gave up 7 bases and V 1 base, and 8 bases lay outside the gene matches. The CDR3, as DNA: TGTGCCAGCTCACCACAGGACAGGGGGCAACCGGCTGGCTACACCTTC. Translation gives CASSPQDRGQPAGYTF. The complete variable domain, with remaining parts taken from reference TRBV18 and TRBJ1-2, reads NAGVMQNPRHLVRRRGQEARLRCSPMKGHSHVYWYRQLPEEGLKFMVYLQKENIIDESGMPKERFSAEFPKEGPSILRIQQVVRGDSAAYFCASSPQDRGQPAGYTFGSGTRLTVV.

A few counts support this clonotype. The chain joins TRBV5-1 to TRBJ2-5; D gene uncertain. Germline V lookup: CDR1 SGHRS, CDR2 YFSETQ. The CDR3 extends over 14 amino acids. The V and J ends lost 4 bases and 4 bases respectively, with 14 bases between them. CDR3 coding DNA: TGCGCCAGCAGCCCTAACCGGGCTAGAGAGACCCAGTACTTC. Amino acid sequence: CASSPNRARETQYF.

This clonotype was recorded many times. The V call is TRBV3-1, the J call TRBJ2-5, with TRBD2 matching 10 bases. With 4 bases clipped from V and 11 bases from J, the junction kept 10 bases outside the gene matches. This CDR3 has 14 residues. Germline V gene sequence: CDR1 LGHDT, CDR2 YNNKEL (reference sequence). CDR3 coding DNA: TGTGCCAGCAGCCCTCCATCTAGCGGGGGAACTCAGTACTTC. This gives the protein CASSPPSSGGTQYF.

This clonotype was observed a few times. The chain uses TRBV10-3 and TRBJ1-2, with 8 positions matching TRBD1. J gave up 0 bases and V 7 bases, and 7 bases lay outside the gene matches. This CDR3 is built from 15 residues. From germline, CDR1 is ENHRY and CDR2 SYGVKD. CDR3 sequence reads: CAITGGTGSNYGYTF. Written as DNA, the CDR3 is TGTGCCATCACCGGGGGGACAGGTTCTAACTATGGCTACACCTTC.

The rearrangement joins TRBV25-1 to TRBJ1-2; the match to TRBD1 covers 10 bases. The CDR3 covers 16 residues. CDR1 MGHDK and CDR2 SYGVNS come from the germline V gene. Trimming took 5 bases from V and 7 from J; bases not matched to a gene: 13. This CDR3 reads CASSPDRGIPFSGYTF. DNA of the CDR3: TGTGCCAGCAGTCCGGACAGGGGGATTCCTTTTTCTGGCTACACCTTC.

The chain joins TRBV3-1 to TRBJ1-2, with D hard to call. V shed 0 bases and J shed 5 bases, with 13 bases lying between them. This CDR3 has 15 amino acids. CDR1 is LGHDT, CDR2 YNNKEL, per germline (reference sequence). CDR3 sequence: CASSQERLKAYGYTF. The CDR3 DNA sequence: TGTGCCAGCAGCCAAGAACGGTTAAAGGCTTATGGCTACACCTTC.

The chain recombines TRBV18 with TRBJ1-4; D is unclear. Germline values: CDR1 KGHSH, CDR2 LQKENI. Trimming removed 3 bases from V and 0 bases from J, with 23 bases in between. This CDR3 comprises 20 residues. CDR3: CASSPQFTGLAPATNEKLFF. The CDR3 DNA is TGTGCCAGCTCACCTCAGTTTACGGGCCTCGCCCCTGCAACTAATGAAAAACTGTTTTTT.

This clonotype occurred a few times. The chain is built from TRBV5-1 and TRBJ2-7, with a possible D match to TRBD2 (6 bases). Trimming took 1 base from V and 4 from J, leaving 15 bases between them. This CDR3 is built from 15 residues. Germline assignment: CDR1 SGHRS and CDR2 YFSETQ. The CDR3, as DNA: TGCGCCAGCAGCTTGTGGCCCGCGGGGTCTTACGAGCAGTACTTC. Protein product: CASSLWPAGSYEQYF.

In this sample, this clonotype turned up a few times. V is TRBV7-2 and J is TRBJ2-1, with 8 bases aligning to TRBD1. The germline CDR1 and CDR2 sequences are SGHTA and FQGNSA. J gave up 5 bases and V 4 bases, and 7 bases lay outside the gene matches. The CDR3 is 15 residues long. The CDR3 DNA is TGTGCCAGCAGCTCCGACAGGGGTGGGAACAATGAGCAGTTCTTC. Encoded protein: CASSSDRGGNNEQFF.

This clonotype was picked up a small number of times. The DNA of the CDR3 is TGTGCCAGCAGTCCTCTTCCCCAGCCCCAGCATTTT. Translation gives CASSPLPQPQHF. V and J are TRBV12-3 or TRBV12-4 and TRBJ1-5; D not resolved. Trimming stripped 5 bases from V and 7 bases from J, with 9 bases between. The CDR3 loop spans 12 amino acids.

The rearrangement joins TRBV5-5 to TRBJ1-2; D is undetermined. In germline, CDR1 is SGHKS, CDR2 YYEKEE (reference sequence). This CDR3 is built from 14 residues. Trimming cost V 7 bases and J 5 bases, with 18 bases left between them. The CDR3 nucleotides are TGTGCCAGCCGCTCGGGTAGCAGTCAATATGGCTACACCTTC. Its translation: CASRSGSSQYGYTF.